This T cell receptor (beta chain) derives from a study of blood T cell repertoires in COVID-19. Overall study context: The study drew acute and convalescent COVID-19 samples from the United States, Italy and Spain.

As for this clone: This same CDR3 is encoded by further DNA sequences in the sample.

Original processing methods: Scientists estimated how many nucleated cells there were by amplifying reference gene primers. Generated by immunoSEQ multiplex PCR, the TCRdb table keeps only in-frame clones and is missing some. V, J and clone size reflect that table, while D and trimming were determined from the DNA. The table includes 150,000 to 200,000 clones, about 88% detected once. Germline assignment: CDR1 KGHSH and CDR2 LQKENI. CDR3 length: 13 amino acids. The ends were cut back, 0 bases at V and 1 base at J, with 4 bases in the middle. The chain employs TRBV18 and TRBJ2-7; D call uncertain. Sample: peripheral blood. This sequence originates from a man younger than 30 who had recovered from COVID-19. The chain's CDR3 is CASSPPSSYEQYF. The CDR3 DNA follows: TGTGCCAGCTCACCACCATCATCCTACGAGCAGTACTTC.